These 26 T cell receptor beta chains were sequenced from one sample in a study of CD8 T cells in ankylosing spondylitis. MiXCR was run by TCRdb on the 5' RACE reads, yielding one entry per CDR3 protein. This table holds 700,000 to 1,000,000 distinct CDR3 sequences, approximately 10% found once. Study-level findings and limits: Seemingly distinctive of ankylosing spondylitis blood was a TCR beta motif formed by eight highly homologous variants.

For these TCRs, the target antigens are not known. Sequenced input: blood, either unsorted or a sorted T cell fraction (not recorded which). The receptors here all came from a male donor with ankylosing spondylitis.

The genes are TRBV20-1 and TRBJ2-5; D call uncertain. Trimming pared 4 bases from V and 1 base from J, leaving 7 bases between. The CDR3 is 12 residues long. In germline, CDR1 is DFQATT, CDR2 SNEGSKA (reference sequence). In nucleotides, the CDR3 is TGCAGTGCTATCGCGGTCCAAGAGACCCAGTACTTC. It encodes CSAIAVQETQYF.

This clonotype appeared many times. The CDR3 region has the DNA TGTGCCAGCAGCGTGAACCCTTTATACAATGAGCAGTTCTTC. Encoded protein: CASSVNPLYNEQFF. The chain is built from TRBV9 and TRBJ2-1; D remains ambiguous. This CDR3 contains 14 residues. Germline CDR1 is SGDLS and CDR2 is YYNGEE. The ends were cut back, 2 bases at V and 4 bases at J, with 10 bases in the middle.

This clonotype showed up many times. The chain recombines TRBV11-2 with TRBJ2-3, with a weak D call TRBD1 (5 bases). Per germline, CDR1 SGHAT and CDR2 FQNNGV. Trimming removed 2 bases at V and 0 bases at J, with 15 bases between. The CDR3 runs to 17 residues. CDR3 sequence reads: CASSLRGVRTSTDTQYF. Here the CDR3 DNA reads TGTGCCAGCAGCTTAAGGGGTGTCCGAACTAGCACAGATACGCAGTATTTT.

V usage is TRBV7-2 and J usage is TRBJ1-1; tentatively, D is TRBD1 (6 bases). The V gene lost 2 bases and the J gene lost 0 bases, with 16 bases spanning the gap. The CDR3 is 17 residues long. CDR1 is SGHTA and CDR2 is FQGNSA in the germline V gene. The CDR3 coding sequence is TGTGCCAGCAGCTTACGAGGGGGTGGAGGGATGAACACTGAAGCTTTCTTT. Protein sequence: CASSLRGGGGMNTEAFF.

V usage is TRBV29-1 and J usage is TRBJ1-1; 7 nucleotides match TRBD1. Germline loops: CDR1 SQVTM, CDR2 ANQGSEA. The length of the CDR3 is 14 residues. The junction had 16 bases not matched to a gene; V was cut back by 5 bases and J by 10 bases. The CDR3 here is CSVLRGLISSAAFF. The CDR3 bases are TGCAGCGTTTTGAGGGGGCTTATAAGTTCGGCAGCTTTCTTT.

The V gene is TRBV6-5, the J gene TRBJ1-1; D ambiguous. V shed 0 bases and J shed 10 bases, with 15 bases lying between them. The CDR3 runs 14 residues. Germline assignment: CDR1 MNHEY and CDR2 SVGAGI. The CDR3 DNA sequence: TGTGCCAGCAGTTACTCTGATATGGAAATGCCAGCTTTCTTT. Protein sequence: CASSYSDMEMPAFF.

This clonotype appeared many times. The V and J genes are TRBV20-1 and TRBJ2-7, with 7 positions matching TRBD1. The V and J ends lost 6 bases and 0 bases, in that order; junction bases with no gene match: 5. CDR3 length: 13 amino acids. Looked up from germline, CDR1 is DFQATT and CDR2 is SNEGSKA (reference sequence). CDR3 loop: CSAWDSNSYEQYF. Here the CDR3 DNA reads TGCAGTGCGTGGGACAGTAACTCCTACGAGCAGTACTTC.

This clonotype has more than one count but fewer than ten. The chain is built from TRBV20-1 and TRBJ2-7; 9 bases align to TRBD2. This CDR3 has 16 amino acids. Germline CDR1 DFQATT, CDR2 SNEGSKA (reference sequence). V shed 7 bases and J 4 bases; nucleotides not matched to a gene: 17. CDR3 sequence: CSVLSVLASGKYEQYF. The CDR3, as DNA: TGCAGTGTCCTGTCGGTATTGGCTAGCGGGAAATACGAGCAGTACTTC.

This clonotype was recorded at least ten times. V gene TRBV4-2 combines with J gene TRBJ2-3, with TRBD1 as a possible D gene (6 bases). The CDR3 is made up of 17 amino acids. Germline values: CDR1 LGHNA, CDR2 YNFKEQ. V was pared by 1 base and J by 7 bases, with 21 bases between. CDR3 DNA sequence: TGTGCCAGCAGCCAAGCGTTTGACAGGTCCGATCCATATACGCAGTATTTT. It yields the protein CASSQAFDRSDPYTQYF.

This clonotype occurred many times. The genes are TRBV20-1 and TRBJ2-7, with a weak D call TRBD2 (5 bases). CDR1 is DFQATT, CDR2 SNEGSKA, per germline (reference sequence). Trimming took off 1 base at V and 4 bases at J, with 17 bases between the two ends. The CDR3 has 15 residues. The CDR3 sequence: CSARGRGNPVYEQYF. The DNA for the CDR3 is TGCAGTGCTAGAGGGAGAGGGAATCCTGTTTACGAGCAGTACTTC.

This clonotype was counted ten times or more. This sequence joins TRBV4-2 and TRBJ1-6; D is ambiguous. Germline V lookup: CDR1 LGHNA, CDR2 YNFKEQ. This CDR3 is built from 13 residues. The ends were cut back, 4 bases at V and 10 bases at J, with 11 bases in the middle. The CDR3 region has the DNA TGTGCCAGCAGCCGAGAGGCTGGGTCACCCCTCCACTTT. It translates to CASSREAGSPLHF.

This clonotype was observed a few times. V usage is TRBV3-1 and J usage is TRBJ2-3; 8 bases match TRBD2. Germline assignment: CDR1 LGHDT and CDR2 YNNKEL (reference sequence). V trimming: 0 bases; J trimming: 5 bases; junction bases outside the gene matches: 4. CDR3 length: 15 residues. The CDR3 DNA follows: TGTGCCAGCAGCCAAGATTACAGCGGGGGAGATACGCAGTATTTT. Residues: CASSQDYSGGDTQYF.

This clonotype was picked up a small number of times. The CDR3 loop reads CASSIRKKGEHEQYF. The CDR3 DNA is TGTGCCAGCAGCATTCGGAAAAAGGGGGAGCACGAGCAGTACTTC. This chain connects TRBV6-1 to TRBJ2-7, with D tentatively TRBD1 (6 bases). This CDR3 has 15 amino acids. Trimming shortened V by 6 bases and J by 5 bases, and 20 bases separated the two germline ends. The V gene's germline CDR1 is MNHNS and CDR2 SASEGT.

The J gene is TRBJ2-5, the V gene TRBV19, with a tentative D call TRBD2 (6 bases). The CDR3 loop spans 14 amino acids. Germline values: CDR1 LNHDA, CDR2 SQIVND (reference sequence). Trimming shortened V by 7 bases and J by 5 bases, and 17 bases separated the two germline ends. The CDR3 coding sequence is TGTGCCAGTATGCGGGGAGGCGCCGGGGAGACCCAGTACTTC. Translating it yields CASMRGGAGETQYF.

The CDR3, as DNA: TGTGCCAGCGAGGCCGAGAGCAATCAGCCCCAGCATTTT. Translation: CASEAESNQPQHF. The V and J genes are TRBV2 and TRBJ1-5; D is ambiguous. V was clipped by 8 bases and J by 1 base, with 9 bases between them. The CDR3 runs to 13 residues. Germline CDR1 SNHLY, CDR2 FYNNEI. The entire variable domain, with the rest obtained from reference TRBV2 and TRBJ1-5, is as follows: EPEVTQTPSHQVTQMGQEVILRCVPISNHLYFYWYRQILGQKVEFLVSFYNNEISEKSEIFDDQFSVERPDGSNFTLKIRSTKLEDSAMYFCASEAESNQPQHFGDGTRLSIL.

Concerning this clonotype: Likely a read error: the CDR3 ends without its conserved phenylalanine or tryptophan. The rearrangement joins TRBV20-1 to TRBJ1-5, with D unresolved. This CDR3 is built from 12 residues. With 3 bases removed from V and 4 bases from J, the gap between germline ends came to 7 bases. Looked up from germline, CDR1 is DFQATT and CDR2 is SNEGSKA (reference sequence). CDR3 in DNA: TGCAGTGCTAGCAGGCTAAATCAGCCCCAGCATTCT. This encodes CSASRLNQPQHS.

This chain connects TRBV4-1 to TRBJ2-3; D may correspond to TRBD1 or TRBD2 (5 bases each). The CDR3 is 16 residues long. The V end lost 3 bases, the J end lost 4 bases, and 17 bases lay between the germline ends. Germline CDR1 MGHRA, CDR2 YSYEKL. CDR3 DNA: TGCGCCAGCAGCCAGAGTTGGGGGTCTACCTCAGATACGCAGTATTTT. This translates into CASSQSWGSTSDTQYF.

This clonotype was picked up a small number of times. The chain employs TRBV3-1 and TRBJ2-1, with D hard to call. The V gene's germline CDR1 is LGHDT and CDR2 YNNKEL (reference sequence). The CDR3 totals 15 residues. V was clipped by 5 bases and J by 1 base, with 12 bases between them. CDR3 sequence: CASSATQGSYNEQFF. The CDR3 DNA is TGTGCCAGCAGCGCCACCCAAGGGTCCTACAATGAGCAGTTCTTC.

The chain links TRBV5-1 to TRBJ2-7; 10 nucleotides line up with TRBD1. Trimming took 3 bases from V and 2 from J; bases not matched to a gene: 2. Germline lookup yields CDR1 SGHRS and CDR2 YFSETQ. The CDR3 is 14 residues long. Here the CDR3 DNA reads TGCGCCAGCAGCTGGGGACAGGGGACCTACGAGCAGTACTTC. Its protein is CASSWGQGTYEQYF.

Only a few counts were recorded for this clonotype. The rearrangement links TRBV20-1 to TRBJ2-3, with D maybe TRBD2 (5 bases). Trimming stripped 5 bases from V and 5 bases from J, with 11 bases between. Germline V lookup: CDR1 DFQATT, CDR2 SNEGSKA (reference sequence). This CDR3 region has 12 residues. The CDR3 loop is CSARPGLDTQYF. The CDR3 nucleotides read TGCAGTGCTCGTCCGGGATTAGATACGCAGTATTTT.

This clonotype came up a few times. The chain carries TRBV7-3 and TRBJ2-6; D unresolved. Trimming stripped 1 base from V and 14 bases from J, with 12 bases between. CDR3 length equals 13 residues. The germline V gene encodes CDR1 SGHTA and CDR2 FQGTGA. The CDR3 nucleotides read TGTGCCAGCAGCTTAAGTTCTCAGGCCCTCCTGACTTTC. Residues: CASSLSSQALLTF. The whole variable domain, remainder taken from reference TRBV7-3 and TRBJ2-6, is GAGVSQTPSNKVTEKGKYVELRCDPISGHTALYWYRQSLGQGPEFLIYFQGTGAADDSGLPNDRFFAVRPEGSVSTLKIQRTERGDSAVYLCASSLSSQALLTFGAGSRLTVL.

The rearrangement uses TRBV5-1 and TRBJ2-6, with no clear D. The V and J ends lost 4 bases and 3 bases respectively, with 11 bases between them. Germline CDR1 and CDR2: SGHRS and YFSETQ. CDR3 length: 15 amino acids. CDR3 DNA sequence: TGCGCCAGCAGCGGCGGTACAGTTGGGGCCAACGTCCTGACTTTC. It encodes CASSGGTVGANVLTF.

This clonotype was detected ten times or more. V usage is TRBV5-1 and J usage is TRBJ1-5; no definite D call. The V and J ends lost 0 bases and 8 bases respectively, with 15 bases between them. This CDR3 has 15 amino acids. Per germline, CDR1 SGHRS and CDR2 YFSETQ. In nucleotides, the CDR3 is TGCGCCAGCAGCTTGGGTGACTCCGGCGGTGAGCCCCAGCATTTT. It encodes CASSLGDSGGEPQHF. The complete variable domain, with remaining parts taken from reference TRBV5-1 and TRBJ1-5, reads KAGVTQTPRYLIKTRGQQVTLSCSPISGHRSVSWYQQTPGQGLQFLFEYFSETQRNKGNFPGRFSGRQFSNSRSEMNVSTLELGDSALYLCASSLGDSGGEPQHFGDGTRLSIL.

The rearrangement links TRBV30 to TRBJ1-5; no definite D call. The CDR3 is 13 amino acids. From germline, CDR1 is GTSNPN and CDR2 SVGIG (reference sequence). Trimming removed 5 bases at V and 2 bases at J, with 10 bases between. This chain's CDR3 is CAWAHGGNQPQHF. CDR3 DNA sequence: TGTGCCTGGGCTCACGGGGGCAATCAGCCCCAGCATTTT.

This clonotype appeared a few times. The chain joins TRBV29-1 to TRBJ2-7, with D possibly called TRBD1 or TRBD2 (5 bases each). This CDR3 is built from 13 residues. Deletions cut 6 bases from V and 8 bases from J, with 20 bases between. Germline V gene sequence: CDR1 SQVTM, CDR2 ANQGSEA. This CDR3 reads CSVPGTDLTKQYF. The CDR3, as DNA: TGCAGCGTCCCCGGGACGGACCTTACGAAGCAGTACTTC.

This clonotype was seen a few times. A much more abundant neighbour one base away suggests this may be a read error. The CDR3 spells CASSLVQANYGYTF. The CDR3 bases are TGCGCCAGCAGCTTGGTACAGGCTAACTATGGCTACACCTTC. V is TRBV5-1 and J is TRBJ1-2, with D perhaps TRBD1 (5 bases). The CDR3 has 14 residues. V was cut by 0 bases and J by 0 bases, with 6 bases left in between. Germline CDR1 is SGHRS and CDR2 is YFSETQ.